The source of this TCR beta chain is a study of shared clonotypes between healthy human individuals. Findings of the study overall: Deeper or shallower sequencing was expected to change how clonotypes are shared among donors.

The CDR3 is 18 residues long. Trimming took 5 bases from V and 3 from J; bases not matched to a gene: 11. The germline V gene has CDR1 SGHTA and CDR2 FQGNSA. With respect to this clone: Its matching antigen is unknown.

Each subset's genomic DNA was split evenly across several immunoSEQ plates. Unsorted PBMCs provided DNA that was sequenced on ten immunoSEQ deep assay plates. Sequencing used immunoSEQ multiplex PCR; TCRdb keeps in-frame clones, though not all of them. The sample carries about 480,000 clones, roughly 79% recorded once. The sequence derives from a woman between 40 and 50 years old in good health. Some clones in this sample may be carry-over from other donors' samples. The V gene is TRBV7-2, the J gene TRBJ2-2; 11 bases agree with TRBD2. The source material was PBMCs. In DNA, the CDR3 is TGTGCCAGCAGCAACACCTTAGCGGGAGGGCCCGACACCGGGGAGCTGTTTTTT. This gives the protein CASSNTLAGGPDTGELFF.